This T cell receptor beta chain was identified during a study of cytomegalovirus exposure and HLA in healthy donors. In the study overall: An early release of data contained about 85 million unique TCRs, which came from HLA-typed donors.

With 60 Vbeta and 13 Jbeta primers, the PCR was carried out. Some clones are missing from TCRdb's copy, which holds only in-frame ones; the method was immunoSEQ multiplex PCR. The sample records fewer than 150,000 clones, 82% being singletons. General study points: Sequences of the TCR beta chain were said to predict the HLA-A and HLA-B alleles of most subjects accurately. Later, an analysis showed that TCR beta chains associated with HLA were more clonally expanded than others that were equally common. Indistinguishability led to the exclusion of some V segments, TRBV6-2 and TRBV6-3 included.

Details on this clone: Its specificity is unknown.

Germline assignment: CDR1 LNHDA and CDR2 SQIVND (reference sequence). The CDR3 totals 16 residues. The germline V and J ends were trimmed by 3 bases and 8 bases, with 20 bases remaining between them. The V gene is TRBV19, the J gene TRBJ2-1; TRBD2 might be the D (6 bases). The TCR was taken from a male donor in good health and CMV-seronegative. The sequencing sample was made of PBMCs. The CDR3 spells CASSIGMGEAGDEQFF. Written as DNA, the CDR3 is TGTGCCAGTAGTATTGGTATGGGGGAGGCCGGGGATGAGCAGTTCTTC.